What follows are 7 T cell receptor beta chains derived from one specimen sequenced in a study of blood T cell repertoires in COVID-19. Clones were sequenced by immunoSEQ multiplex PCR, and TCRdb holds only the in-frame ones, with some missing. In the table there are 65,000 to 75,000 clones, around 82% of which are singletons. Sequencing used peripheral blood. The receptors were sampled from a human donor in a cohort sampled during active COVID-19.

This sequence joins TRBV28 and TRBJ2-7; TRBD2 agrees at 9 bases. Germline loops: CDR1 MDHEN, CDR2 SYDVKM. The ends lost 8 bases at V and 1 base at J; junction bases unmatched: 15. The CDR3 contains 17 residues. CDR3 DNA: TGTGCCAGCCCAGTTTCCAACCTAGCGGGAAAGTCCTACGAGCAGTACTTC. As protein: CASPVSNLAGKSYEQYF.

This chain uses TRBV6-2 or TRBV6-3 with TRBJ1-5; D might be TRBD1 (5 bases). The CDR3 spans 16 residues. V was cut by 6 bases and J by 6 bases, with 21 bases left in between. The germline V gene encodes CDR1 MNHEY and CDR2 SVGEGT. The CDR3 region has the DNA TGTGCCAGCAGCTCCTATACAGACCCGGGGGTTCAGCCCCAGCATTTT. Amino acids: CASSSYTDPGVQPQHF.

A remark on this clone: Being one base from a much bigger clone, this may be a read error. As DNA, the CDR3 is TGCAGCGTTGAAGTGTGGGAGAGCTCCTACAATGAGCAGTTCTTC. Its protein product is CSVEVWESSYNEQFF. The chain uses TRBV29-1 and TRBJ2-1, with TRBD2 as a possible D gene (5 bases). Germline assignment: CDR1 SQVTM and CDR2 ANQGSEA. The length of the CDR3 is 15 residues. V lost 1 base to trimming and J lost 0 bases, with 10 bases between them.

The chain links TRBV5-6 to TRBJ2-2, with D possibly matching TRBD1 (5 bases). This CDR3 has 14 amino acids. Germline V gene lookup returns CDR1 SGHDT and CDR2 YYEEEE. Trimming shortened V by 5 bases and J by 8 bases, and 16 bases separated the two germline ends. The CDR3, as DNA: TGTGCCAGCAGACTTGACAGACGGGCGGGGGAGCTGTTTTTT. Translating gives CASRLDRRAGELFF.

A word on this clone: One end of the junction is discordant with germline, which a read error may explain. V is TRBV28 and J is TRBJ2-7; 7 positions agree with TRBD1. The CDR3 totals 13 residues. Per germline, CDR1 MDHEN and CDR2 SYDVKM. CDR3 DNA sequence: TGTGCCAGCAGTGACAGGGTAGCGTCAGCAAGGGACTTC. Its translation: CASSDRVASARDF.

CDR3 sequence reads: CASSSSGVHNSPLHF. CDR3 nucleotide sequence: TGTGCCAGCAGTTCGTCAGGGGTCCATAATTCACCCCTCCACTTT. This chain uses TRBV28 with TRBJ1-6; possibly TRBD1 for D (6 bases). The ends were cut back, 4 bases at V and 5 bases at J, with 12 bases in the middle. The CDR3 extends over 15 amino acids. Germline V gives CDR1 MDHEN, CDR2 SYDVKM.

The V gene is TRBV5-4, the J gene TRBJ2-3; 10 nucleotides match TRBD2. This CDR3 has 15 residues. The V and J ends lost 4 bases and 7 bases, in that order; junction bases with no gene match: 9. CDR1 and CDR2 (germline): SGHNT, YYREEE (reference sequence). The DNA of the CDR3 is TGTGCCAGCAGCCCGACCCAGCGGGAGGGCAATACGCAGTATTTT. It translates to CASSPTQREGNTQYF.